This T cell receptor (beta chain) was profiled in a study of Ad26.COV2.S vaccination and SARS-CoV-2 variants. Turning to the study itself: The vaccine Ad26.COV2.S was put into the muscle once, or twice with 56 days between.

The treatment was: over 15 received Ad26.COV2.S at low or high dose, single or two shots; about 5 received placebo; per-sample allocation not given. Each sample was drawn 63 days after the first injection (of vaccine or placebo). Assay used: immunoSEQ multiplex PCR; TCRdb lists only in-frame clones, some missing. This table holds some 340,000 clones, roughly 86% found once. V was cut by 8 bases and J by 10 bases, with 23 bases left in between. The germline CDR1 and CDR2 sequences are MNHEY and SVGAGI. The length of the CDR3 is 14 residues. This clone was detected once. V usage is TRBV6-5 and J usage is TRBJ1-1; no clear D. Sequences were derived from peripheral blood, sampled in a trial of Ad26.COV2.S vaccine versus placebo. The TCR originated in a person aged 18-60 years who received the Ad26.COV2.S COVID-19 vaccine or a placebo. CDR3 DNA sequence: TGTGCCAGCGCTACCCTTATACCGGGGTTTCGAGCTTTCTTT. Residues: CASATLIPGFRAFF.